This T cell receptor beta chain emerged from a study of T cells in Graves' hyperthyroidism and ophthalmopathy (dated by TCRdb to the late 2010s). Broadly, across the study: Peripheral blood samples were taken at the time of initial diagnosis, prior to any treatment. To identify TCR V-J signatures that set the groups apart, the researchers used a discovery cohort of approximately 98 patients, made up of 40 to 45 with Graves' ophthalmopathy and about 60 with stable Graves' hyperthyroidism. An independent validation cohort of 18 to 20 hyperthyroidism patients and approximately 15 patients who later progressed to ophthalmopathy tested prospective prediction of ophthalmopathy. The roughly 90 discovery patients were divided at random into training and test sets in a 7:3 ratio. The study also compared thyroid tissue and blood T-cell repertoires from five or six Graves' hyperthyroidism patients. After blood sampling, hyperthyroidism patients were treated with methimazole at a starting dose of 30 mg daily, and ophthalmopathy patients were treated with high-dose intravenous methylprednisolone. The paper reports TCR Vbeta CDR3 sequencing of 130 to 150 peripheral blood samples: around 41 ophthalmopathy, approximately 74 hyperthyroidism and around 17 progressor patients. Findings and caveats that apply to the study as a whole: During validation, the model predicted progression to ophthalmopathy a median of around 7 months ahead of onset, with more than 55% sensitivity and roughly 72% specificity. Sample size was not statistically predetermined, and blinding of investigators to group allocation was not performed. A model built on a 13 V-J signature distinguished ophthalmopathy from stable hyperthyroidism, reaching 87.88% sensitivity and around 81% specificity in cross-validation and 80%/75% in testing. Most expanded thyroid clonotypes (frequency above 0.001) were also detected in blood, suggesting blood repertoires may reflect thyroid immune responses.

Stable Graves' hyperthyroidism was defined as the absence of progression to ophthalmopathy over 18 months of follow-up. Hyperthyroidism patients were aged 18 to 65 years and newly diagnosed, with disease duration of less than 2 months. Patients with uncontrolled infections, other autoimmune diseases, pregnancy or lactation were excluded. Diagnoses were established on the basis of clinical symptoms, serum thyroxine and TRAb, thyroid ultrasound, and orbital computed tomography. Ficoll-Paque density gradient centrifugation was used to isolate PBMCs from about 10 ml of fresh peripheral blood. Total RNA was extracted with Trizol reagent, and quality was checked on an Agilent 2100 Bioanalyzer. With regard to this clonotype: It has no known antigen specificity. Per-base qualities were not stored, and no clone one base away is much larger.

V drops 5 bases and J drops 8 bases, leaving 15 bases in between. The germline V gene encodes CDR1 MNHNS and CDR2 SASEGT. From its cysteine to its phenylalanine, the CDR3 spans 14 amino acids. Only the CDR3 DNA is retained, 42 bases long and in frame from the first base. Amplification of TCR beta CDR3 regions was carried out from RNA transcripts. The first round of RT-PCR for the TCR CDR3 was performed with the HTBI primer set and the Qiagen OneStep RT-PCR kit. Libraries were constructed in a second round of multiplex PCR, after which size selection and purification were carried out. Paired-end sequencing of the libraries was performed with 100 bp reads on an Illumina HiSeq2000. The authors' pipeline ran thus. SOAPnuke was used to process the raw data, with reads discarded if the reads contained adapters or uncalled bases, had a mean Phred below 15, or lacked an exact constant-primer or identifier match. High-quality paired reads were merged with COPE v1.2.5, and unique nucleotide sequences were defined as clonotypes. MiTCR v1.1 was used to align the clonotypes against IMGT TRBV, TRBD and TRBJ reference segments. The analysis was restricted to V-J combinations with a frequency above 0.0001, which together covered over 99% of the repertoires. The TCS score was defined as F50 (clonal expansion) divided by E x V (chaos), with BLOSUM62-based TCRdist calculated between CDR3 peptides within each V-J. Welch's t-statistics and random forest reduced around 510 V-J features to some 14, which were used in a naive Bayes classifier (R e1071). TCRdb ran its own pipeline on the public reads, namely fastp trimming at Q25 and MiXCR clone calling, and kept in-frame beta chains. Every distinct CDR3 protein forms one entry, paired with its most common genes and DNA. The V and J calls, along with clone size, are taken from TCRdb and not from the paper's own processing. The sample contains a few hundred thousand distinct CDR3 sequences, 15% to 19% of them found a single time. The top ten clones comprise 14% of the sample.

The sequence came from a woman aged 18-29 years with Graves' hyperthyroidism. The chain is encoded by TRBV6-1 joined to TRBJ2-2, with the D gene tentatively TRBD1 or TRBD2, based on 5 matching bases in each. The sequenced sample was blood. Here the CDR3 is given as CASSHGAKAGELFF. The sequenced DNA is TGTGCCAGCAGTCACGGGGCAAAGGCTGGGGAGCTGTTTTTT.